This TCR beta chain was sequenced during a study of neoadjuvant nivolumab and ipilimumab in lung cancer. Study as a whole: Nivolumab 3 mg/kg was given days 1, 15 and 29, plus ipilimumab 1 mg/kg day 1 in combination.

The length of the CDR3 is 11 residues. Germline V gene lookup returns CDR1 ENHRY and CDR2 SYGVKD. V was trimmed by 6 bases and J by 5 bases, leaving 6 bases between them. Turning to this clone: Its antigen is as yet unknown.

Measured with immunoSEQ multiplex PCR; TCRdb has only the in-frame clones, and not every one. The repertoire holds about 6,000 clones, with about 61% as singletons. Findings of the study overall: From pretherapy to surgery, tumor richness and clonality rose with dual therapy. TCR richness and clonality were higher in tumors than adjacent uninvolved lung.

The genes are TRBV10-3 and TRBJ2-3; D not certain. This receptor was identified in an adult with non-small cell lung cancer. Material: tumor tissue, obtained after neoadjuvant nivolumab, alone or with ipilimumab, at or shortly before surgery. The CDR3 DNA follows: TGTGCCATCAGACAAGGAGATACGCAGTATTTT. Translated, it gives CAIRQGDTQYF.